This T cell receptor beta chain appears in the sequencing data of a study of T cells in Graves' hyperthyroidism and ophthalmopathy. Study-level information: Any treatment followed the collection of peripheral blood at initial diagnosis.

This CDR3 has 14 amino acids. Germline V gene sequence: CDR1 SGDLS, CDR2 YYNGEE. J was trimmed by 4 bases and V by 0 bases; bases with no gene match: 3. Findings and limits, study-wide: Ophthalmopathy stood apart from stable hyperthyroidism in a 13 V-J model. Ophthalmopathy was predicted by the model a median of 6.5 months ahead of onset.

This clonotype has ten or more counts. Its antigen is not identified. Extraction of PBMCs used 8 to 10 ml of fresh peripheral blood. Regions amplified from RNA transcripts were the TCR beta CDR3 regions. HTBI primers were employed in a first-round RT-PCR of the TCR CDR3. TCRdb re-analysed the multiplex PCR reads in MiXCR, keeping a single row per CDR3 protein. The sample comprises about 840,000 distinct CDR3 sequences, 38% of which are singletons, and 7.5% to 9.5% rests with the top ten. The TCR comes from a man aged 18 to 35 with Graves' hyperthyroidism. The source material was blood. This chain joins TRBV9 and TRBJ1-1, with 7 bases lining up with TRBD1. The CDR3 DNA sequence: TGTGCCAGCAGCGTAGGAGGGGGCGTCACTGAAGCTTTCTTT. Protein: CASSVGGGVTEAFF.